This TCR beta chain was recorded in a study of blood T cell repertoires in COVID-19. Overall study: Some COVID-19 samples were acute and others convalescent; all came from the United States, Italy and Spain. From T cells, B-cell-depleted T cells, or PBMCs came the material, which was cDNA or gDNA.

Authors' methods: How many nucleated cells were present was estimated from reference gene primer amplification. Sequencing was performed with immunoSEQ multiplex PCR; in TCRdb, only in-frame clones are kept and a portion is missing. The V and J calls and clone size come from that table; D and trimming were worked out from the DNA. The sample lists around 130,000 clones; around 84% were seen once. The V and J ends lost 3 bases and 5 bases, in that order; junction bases with no gene match: 10. This CDR3 is built from 15 residues. Germline CDR1 MNHNS, CDR2 SASEGT. J is TRBJ2-7 and V is TRBV6-1; 7 positions agree with TRBD1. This receptor was obtained from a human donor in a cohort sampled during active COVID-19. The sample was peripheral blood. DNA for the CDR3: TGTGCCAGCAGTGACAAACAGGGGCGTTTGGACGAGCAGTACTTC. It specifies CASSDKQGRLDEQYF.